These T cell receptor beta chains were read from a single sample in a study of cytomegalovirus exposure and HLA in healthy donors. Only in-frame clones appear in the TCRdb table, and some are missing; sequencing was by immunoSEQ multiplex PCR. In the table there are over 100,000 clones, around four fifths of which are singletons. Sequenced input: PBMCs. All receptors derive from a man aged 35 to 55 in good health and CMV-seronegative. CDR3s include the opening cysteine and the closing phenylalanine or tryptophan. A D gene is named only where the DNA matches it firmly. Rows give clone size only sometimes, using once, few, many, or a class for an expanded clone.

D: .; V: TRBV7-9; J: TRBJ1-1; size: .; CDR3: CSSSLGGGGNTEAFF; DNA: TGTTCCAGCAGCTTAGGGGGAGGAGGTAACACTGAAGCTTTCTTT
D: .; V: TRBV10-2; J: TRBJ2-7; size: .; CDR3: CASSQASYEQYF; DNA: TGCGCCAGCAGTCAAGCTTCCTACGAGCAGTACTTC
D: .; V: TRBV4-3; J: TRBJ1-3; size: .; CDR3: CASSQDSTVHSGNTIYF; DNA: TGCGCCAGCAGCCAAGATAGCACGGTTCACTCTGGAAACACCATATATTTT
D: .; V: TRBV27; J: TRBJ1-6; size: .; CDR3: CASSLSAGINSPLHF; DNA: TGTGCCAGCAGTTTATCTGCAGGGATCAATTCACCCCTCCACTTT
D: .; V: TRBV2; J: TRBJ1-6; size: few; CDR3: CASNFGRPNSPLHF; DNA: TGTGCCAGCAACTTCGGCAGGCCGAATTCACCCCTCCACTTT
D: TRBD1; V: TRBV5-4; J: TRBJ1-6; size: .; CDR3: CASSLVGQYNSPLHF; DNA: TGTGCCAGCAGCTTGGTGGGACAGTATAATTCACCCCTCCACTTT
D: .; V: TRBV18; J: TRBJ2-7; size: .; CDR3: CASSSTPQGYEQYF; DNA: TGTGCCAGCTCATCAACGCCTCAGGGCTACGAGCAGTACTTC
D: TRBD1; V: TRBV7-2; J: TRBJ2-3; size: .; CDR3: CASSSGQGGHTQYF; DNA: TGTGCCAGCAGCTCCGGACAGGGGGGCCATACGCAGTATTTT
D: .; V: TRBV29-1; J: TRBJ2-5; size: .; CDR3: CSVEGASGKTQYF; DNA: TGCAGCGTTGAAGGGGCATCAGGGAAGACCCAGTACTTC
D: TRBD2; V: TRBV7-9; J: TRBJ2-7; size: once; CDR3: CSSSSGTSGWAEQYF; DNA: TGTTCCAGCAGCTCAGGGACTAGCGGCTGGGCAGAGCAGTACTTC
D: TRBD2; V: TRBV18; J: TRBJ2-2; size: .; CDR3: CASSSSAGGTVGELFF; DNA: TGTGCCAGCTCATCATCAGCGGGAGGCACGGTCGGGGAGCTGTTTTTT
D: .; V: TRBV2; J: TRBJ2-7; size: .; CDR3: CASSVSTLSYEQYF; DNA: TGTGCCAGCAGCGTATCGACATTGTCCTACGAGCAGTACTTC
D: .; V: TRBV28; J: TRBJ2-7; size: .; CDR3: CASSPDARRYEQYF; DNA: TGTGCCAGCAGTCCCGACGCCAGGCGTTACGAGCAGTACTTC
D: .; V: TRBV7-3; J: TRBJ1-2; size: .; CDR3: CASSLRANYGYTF; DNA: TGTGCCAGCAGCTTGAGGGCTAACTATGGCTACACCTTC
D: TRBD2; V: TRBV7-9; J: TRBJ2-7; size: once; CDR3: CASSSGGVNYEQYF; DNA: TGTGCCAGCAGCTCGGGGGGGGTCAACTACGAGCAGTACTTC
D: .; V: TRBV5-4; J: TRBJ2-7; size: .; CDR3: CASSLGRGAFYEQYF; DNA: TGTGCCAGCAGCTTGGGCAGGGGGGCGTTCTACGAGCAGTACTTC
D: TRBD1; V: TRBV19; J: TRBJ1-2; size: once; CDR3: CASSIPHRGSDGYTF; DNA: TGTGCCAGTAGTATTCCCCACAGGGGCTCAGATGGCTACACCTTC
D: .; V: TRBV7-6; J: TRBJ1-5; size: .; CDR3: CASSIPRGYQPQHF; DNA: TGTGCCAGCAGCATCCCACGGGGTTATCAGCCCCAGCATTTT
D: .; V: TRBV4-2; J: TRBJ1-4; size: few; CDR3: CASSQDPRATNEKLFF; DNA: TGTGCCAGCAGCCAAGATCCGAGAGCAACTAATGAAAAACTGTTTTTT
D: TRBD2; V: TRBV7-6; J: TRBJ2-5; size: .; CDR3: CASSTGGVVETQYF; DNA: TGTGCCAGCAGCACTGGGGGGGTGGTGGAGACCCAGTACTTC
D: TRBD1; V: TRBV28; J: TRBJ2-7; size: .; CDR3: CASSLQGQGYEQYF; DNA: TGTGCCAGCAGTCTCCAGGGACAGGGTTACGAGCAGTACTTC
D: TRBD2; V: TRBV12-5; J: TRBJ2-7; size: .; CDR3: CASGPGGAFYEQYF; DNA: TGTGCTAGTGGCCCCGGGGGGGCGTTTTACGAGCAGTACTTC
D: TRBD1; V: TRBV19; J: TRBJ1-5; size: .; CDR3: CASAILQGNQPQHF; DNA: TGTGCCAGCGCCATATTACAGGGGAATCAGCCCCAGCATTTT
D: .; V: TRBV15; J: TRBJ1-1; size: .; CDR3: CATSREHRADTEAFF; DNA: TGTGCCACCAGCAGAGAGCACAGGGCGGACACTGAAGCTTTCTTT
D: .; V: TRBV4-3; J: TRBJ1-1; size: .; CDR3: CASSQEQRNTEAFF; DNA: TGCGCCAGCAGCCAAGAACAGAGGAACACTGAAGCTTTCTTT
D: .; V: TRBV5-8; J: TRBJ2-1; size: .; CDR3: CASSSTGNEQFF; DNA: TGTGCCAGCAGCTCTACAGGGAATGAGCAGTTCTTC
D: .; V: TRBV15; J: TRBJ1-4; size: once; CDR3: CATSRAPEGGEYEKLFF; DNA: TGTGCCACCAGCAGAGCCCCCGAGGGGGGGGAGTATGAAAAACTGTTTTTT
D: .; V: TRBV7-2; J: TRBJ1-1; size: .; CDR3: CASSLVGGANTEAFF; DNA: TGTGCCAGCAGCTTAGTAGGGGGGGCGAACACTGAAGCTTTCTTT
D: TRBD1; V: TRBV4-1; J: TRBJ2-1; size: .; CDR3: CASSQERDRGYNEQFF; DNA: TGCGCCAGCAGCCAAGAGAGGGACAGGGGGTACAATGAGCAGTTCTTC
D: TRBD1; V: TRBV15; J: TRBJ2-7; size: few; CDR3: CATSGTGTGPGNVRYEQYF; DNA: TGTGCCACCAGCGGTACCGGGACAGGGCCCGGGAATGTAAGATACGAGCAGTACTTC
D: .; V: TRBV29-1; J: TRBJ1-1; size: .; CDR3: CSPEVGFF; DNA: TGCAGCCCCGAGGTTGGTTTCTTT
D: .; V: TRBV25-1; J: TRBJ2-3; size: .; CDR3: CASNWGPSTDTQYF; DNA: TGTGCCAGCAATTGGGGGCCTAGCACAGATACGCAGTATTTT
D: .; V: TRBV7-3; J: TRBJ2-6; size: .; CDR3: CASSLRGSGANVLTF; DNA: TGTGCCAGCAGCTTAAGAGGCTCTGGGGCCAACGTCCTGACTTTC
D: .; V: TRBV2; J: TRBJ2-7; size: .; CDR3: CASSGDLRTYEQYF; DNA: TGTGCCAGCAGCGGGGACTTGCGAACCTACGAGCAGTACTTC
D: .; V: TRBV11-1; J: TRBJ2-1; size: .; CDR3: CASSLEAFEQFF; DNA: TGTGCCAGCAGCTTAGAAGCATTCGAGCAGTTCTTC
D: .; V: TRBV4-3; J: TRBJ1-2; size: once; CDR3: CASSQDGAGIGYGYTF; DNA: TGCGCCAGCAGCCAAGATGGGGCAGGGATTGGCTATGGCTACACCTTC
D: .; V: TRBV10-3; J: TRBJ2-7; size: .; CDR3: CAIGVGPDQYEQYF; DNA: TGTGCCATCGGAGTTGGCCCAGATCAATACGAGCAGTACTTC
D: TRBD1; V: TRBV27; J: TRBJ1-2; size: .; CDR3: CASRTGTGIYGYTF; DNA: TGTGCCAGCAGAACCGGGACAGGGATCTATGGCTACACCTTC
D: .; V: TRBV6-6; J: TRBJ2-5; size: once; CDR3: CASSRRGETQYF; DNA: TGTGCCAGCAGCCGCAGGGGAGAGACCCAGTACTTC
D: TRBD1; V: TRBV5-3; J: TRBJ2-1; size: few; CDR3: CARSPNQQGDEQFF; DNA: TGTGCCAGAAGCCCGAATCAACAGGGGGATGAGCAGTTCTTC
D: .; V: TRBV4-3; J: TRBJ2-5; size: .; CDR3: CASSQERWETQYF; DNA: TGCGCCAGCAGCCAAGAGCGGTGGGAGACCCAGTACTTC
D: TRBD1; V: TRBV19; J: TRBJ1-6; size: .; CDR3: CASSRTWDRTRTPLHF; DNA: TGTGCCAGTAGTCGGACTTGGGACAGGACTCGTACACCCCTCCACTTT
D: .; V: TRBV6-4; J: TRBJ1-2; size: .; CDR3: CASGEGAAISYGYTF; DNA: TGTGCCAGCGGAGAAGGGGCAGCTATCTCCTATGGCTACACCTTC
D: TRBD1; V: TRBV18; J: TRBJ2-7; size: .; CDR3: CASSPGQRYEQYF; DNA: TGTGCCAGCTCACCGGGACAGAGATACGAGCAGTACTTC
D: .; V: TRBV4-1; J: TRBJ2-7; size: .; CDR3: CASSQGSGREQYF; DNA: TGCGCCAGCAGCCAAGGCTCTGGGCGCGAGCAGTACTTC
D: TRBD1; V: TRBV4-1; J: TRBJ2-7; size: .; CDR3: CASSQAQGALNEQYF; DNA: TGCGCCAGCAGCCAAGCACAGGGGGCCTTGAACGAGCAGTACTTC
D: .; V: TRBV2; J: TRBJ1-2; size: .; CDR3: CASRATSTATYGYTF; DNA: TGTGCCAGCAGAGCGACTTCGACAGCCACCTATGGCTACACCTTC
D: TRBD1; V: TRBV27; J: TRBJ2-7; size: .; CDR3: CASSLSGQGFSYEQYF; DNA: TGTGCCAGCAGTTTGTCGGGACAGGGGTTCTCCTACGAGCAGTACTTC
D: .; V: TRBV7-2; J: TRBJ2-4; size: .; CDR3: CASSLGAGNIQYF; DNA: TGTGCCAGCAGCTTAGGAGCAGGGAACATTCAGTACTTC
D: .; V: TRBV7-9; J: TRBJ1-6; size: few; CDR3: CASSLGRINNSPLHF; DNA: TGTGCCAGCAGCTTAGGGCGGATTAATAATTCACCCCTCCACTTT
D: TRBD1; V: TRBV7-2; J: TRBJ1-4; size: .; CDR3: CASSLGQGSEKLFF; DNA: TGTGCCAGCAGCTTAGGACAGGGAAGTGAAAAACTGTTTTTT
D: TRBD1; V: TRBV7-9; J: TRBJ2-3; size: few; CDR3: CASSQRQGHADTQYF; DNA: TGTGCCAGCAGCCAAAGACAGGGGCACGCAGATACGCAGTATTTT
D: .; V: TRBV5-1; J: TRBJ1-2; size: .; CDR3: CASSSTGDSHYGYTF; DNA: TGCGCCAGCAGCTCTACAGGAGACAGCCACTATGGCTACACCTTC
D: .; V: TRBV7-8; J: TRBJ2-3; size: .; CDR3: CASRGTIMMGDTQYF; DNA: TGTGCCAGCAGAGGGACAATCATGATGGGAGATACGCAGTATTTT
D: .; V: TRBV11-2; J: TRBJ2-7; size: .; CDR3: CASSLGPGGSTYEQYF; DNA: TGTGCCAGCAGCTTAGGGCCAGGGGGGTCAACCTACGAGCAGTACTTC